This TCR beta chain was recorded in a study of naive and memory T cell subsets. A UMI-containing oligonucleotide was joined by 3' ligation to the TCR cDNA template. Reverse transcription used DNase-treated unsorted total RNA, aiming for about 1 to 1000 ng. The ends were cut back, 0 bases at V and 3 bases at J, with 9 bases in the middle. Per germline, CDR1 SGHTA and CDR2 FQGNSA. This CDR3 is built from 14 residues. Study-wide findings and caveats: The RNA method is potentially sensitive to activation and differentiation changes.

This clonotype came up many times. What it recognizes is unknown. The SP2 primer and nested alpha and beta constant region primers amplified ligated cDNA in four rounds. Reverse transcription of blood and skin TCR RNA was primed at alpha and beta constant regions. TCRdb used MiXCR to reprocess the 5' RACE reads, holding one entry per CDR3 protein. The sample includes about 48,000 distinct CDR3 sequences, approximately 4.8% seen only once; the top ten take about 0.8%. The V and J genes are TRBV7-2 and TRBJ2-7; D is undetermined. The source of this sequence is a female donor in good health. CDR3 protein: CASSLAGSSYEQYF. CDR3 sequence (DNA): TGTGCCAGCAGCTTAGCGGGGTCCAGCTACGAGCAGTACTTC.